This T cell receptor beta chain appears in the sequencing data of a study of cytomegalovirus exposure and HLA in healthy donors. Overall study results and limits: In an earlier analysis, productive rearrangement rates for most beta V segments clustered near 87% or 30%. Exclusion applied to some V segments, including TRBV6-2 and TRBV6-3, as they were indistinguishable.

Trimming took 4 bases from V and 7 from J, leaving 19 bases between them. The CDR3 has 15 amino acids. Germline-derived CDR1 and CDR2 are SGHTA and FQGNSA. Worth noting for this clone: Its specificity is unknown.

Primers for the PCR totalled 60 Vbeta and 13 Jbeta. The method was immunoSEQ multiplex PCR; TCRdb's version includes in-frame clones alone and lacks a portion of them. The sample yields around 89,000 clones, over 70% seen once. The chain employs TRBV7-2 and TRBJ1-2; D might be TRBD1 (6 bases). The TCR was taken from a man in his forties or fifties in good health and CMV-seronegative. The source material was PBMCs. The CDR3 region has the DNA TGTGCCAGCAGCTGGGCTCGGGGTAGGGGGGGTGGCTACACCTTC. Translated: CASSWARGRGGGYTF.